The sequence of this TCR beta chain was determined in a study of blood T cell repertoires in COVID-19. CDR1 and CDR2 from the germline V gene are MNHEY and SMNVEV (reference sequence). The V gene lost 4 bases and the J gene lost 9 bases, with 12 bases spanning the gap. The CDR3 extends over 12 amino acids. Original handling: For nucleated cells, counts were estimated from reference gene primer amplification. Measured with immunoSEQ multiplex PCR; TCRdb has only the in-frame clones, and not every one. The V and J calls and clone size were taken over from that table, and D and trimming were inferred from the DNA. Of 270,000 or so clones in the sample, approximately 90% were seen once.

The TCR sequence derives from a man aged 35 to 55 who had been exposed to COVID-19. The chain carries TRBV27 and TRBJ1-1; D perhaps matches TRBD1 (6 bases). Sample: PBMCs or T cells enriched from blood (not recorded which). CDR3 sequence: CASSSTGWQAFF. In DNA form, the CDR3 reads TGTGCCAGCAGTTCAACAGGGTGGCAAGCTTTCTTT.